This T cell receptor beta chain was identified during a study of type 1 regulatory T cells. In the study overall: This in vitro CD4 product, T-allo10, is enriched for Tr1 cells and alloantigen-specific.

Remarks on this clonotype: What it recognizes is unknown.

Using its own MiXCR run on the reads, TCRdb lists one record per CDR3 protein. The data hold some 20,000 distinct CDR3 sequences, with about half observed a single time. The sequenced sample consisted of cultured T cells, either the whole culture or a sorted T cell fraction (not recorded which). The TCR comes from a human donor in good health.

DNA for the CDR3: TGTGCCAGCAGCCTTGACAGGGGTTATAATTCACCCCTCCACTTT. Encoded protein: CASSLDRGYNSPLHF. The chain recombines TRBV7-2 with TRBJ1-6, with 8 bases identical to TRBD1. The CDR3 consists of 15 residues. Germline V gene sequence: CDR1 SGHTA, CDR2 FQGNSA. The ends lost 5 bases at V and 4 bases at J; junction bases unmatched: 4.